The 12 T cell receptor beta chains below come from one sample, sequenced in a study of control samples from healthy donors and cancer patients. Using immunoSEQ multiplex PCR, the repertoire was profiled, and TCRdb retains in-frame clones only, with some absent. The data contain 100,000 to 150,000 clones, about 90% of them seen just once; the ten biggest clones take up roughly 2.1%. Sequenced material: blood. These receptors came from a woman between 45 and 65 years old in good health.

V usage is TRBV28 and J usage is TRBJ1-5, with a tentative D call TRBD1 (6 bases). Per germline, CDR1 MDHEN and CDR2 SYDVKM. The CDR3 length is 15 residues. V gave up 4 bases and J gave up 6 bases, with 16 bases separating them. The chain's CDR3 is CASSWGQGFGQPQHF. In DNA, the CDR3 is TGTGCCAGCAGTTGGGGGCAGGGTTTCGGTCAGCCCCAGCATTTT.

The CDR3, as DNA: TGTGCCAGCAGCTTGCGGGTGCGACCTGCAACTAATGAAAAACTGTTTTTT. Amino acid sequence: CASSLRVRPATNEKLFF. The chain is built from TRBV5-6 and TRBJ1-4; unclear D gene. Trimming shortened V by 1 base and J by 0 bases, and 13 bases separated the two germline ends. Looked up from germline, CDR1 is SGHDT and CDR2 is YYEEEE. The CDR3 length is 17 residues.

The chain is built from TRBV28 and TRBJ1-5; perhaps TRBD1 as D (6 bases). The V end lost 2 bases, the J end lost 2 bases, and 16 bases lay between the germline ends. The CDR3 is 17 amino acids. Germline V gene sequence: CDR1 MDHEN, CDR2 SYDVKM. CDR3 in amino acids: CASSLGGGGLRNQPQHF. In DNA, the CDR3 is TGTGCCAGCAGTTTAGGCGGAGGGGGGCTTCGCAATCAGCCCCAGCATTTT.

The genes are TRBV14 and TRBJ2-1, with TRBD1 identical over 8 bases. Losses at the gene ends were 3 bases for V and 10 bases for J; bases not matched to a gene: 2. Germline V gene sequence: CDR1 SGHDN, CDR2 FVKESK. This CDR3 spans 12 amino acids. CDR3 DNA sequence: TGTGCCAGCAGCCATGGGACAGGCGAGCAGTTCTTC. Translation gives CASSHGTGEQFF.

The chain combines TRBV29-1 with TRBJ2-4; D not resolved. V lost 6 bases and J lost 1, with 7 bases in between. CDR3 size: 12 residues. Germline V gene lookup returns CDR1 SQVTM and CDR2 ANQGSEA. The CDR3 sequence is CSVPLAKNIQYF. The CDR3 DNA follows: TGCAGCGTGCCATTGGCCAAAAACATTCAGTACTTC.

This chain links TRBV28 with TRBJ1-5; D is unclear. There are 14 residues in the CDR3. V dropped 3 bases and J dropped 3 bases, with 9 bases sitting between them. Germline V CDR1 and CDR2: MDHEN, SYDVKM. CDR3 nucleotides: TGTGCCAGCAGTTTTTTTGGGGTCAATCAGCCCCAGCATTTT. Its translation is CASSFFGVNQPQHF.

The CDR3 DNA reads TGTGCCAGCAGCGAGGGACAGGGCTACGAGCAGTACTTC. Protein product: CASSEGQGYEQYF. The chain is built from TRBV9 and TRBJ2-7; 9 nucleotides align to TRBD1. This CDR3 contains 13 residues. J lost 3 bases, V lost 3 bases, and 1 base had no gene match. Per germline, CDR1 SGDLS and CDR2 YYNGEE.

The chain employs TRBV19 and TRBJ1-6, with D possibly TRBD1 on 5 matching bases. The V end lost 5 bases, the J end lost 0 bases, and 17 bases lay between the germline ends. Germline CDR1 reads LNHDA; CDR2 reads SQIVND (reference sequence). The CDR3 runs to 18 residues. The DNA for the CDR3 is TGTGCCAGTAGTCCACAGGACACCCTCAGCTCCTATAATTCACCCCTCCACTTT. Protein sequence: CASSPQDTLSSYNSPLHF.

The chain carries TRBV6-6 and TRBJ1-2, with D perhaps TRBD1 (6 bases). V lost 2 bases and J 10 bases, leaving 14 bases between the germline ends. The CDR3 spans 13 residues. The germline V gene encodes CDR1 MNHNY and CDR2 SVGAGI (reference sequence). The CDR3 DNA reads as TGTGCCAGCAGTTACCAAAAACAGGGAACCTACACCTTC. It specifies CASSYQKQGTYTF.

The chain uses TRBV28 and TRBJ1-1; D unresolved. The CDR3 extends over 15 amino acids. Deletions cut 4 bases from V and 3 bases from J, with 15 bases between. Germline loops: CDR1 MDHEN, CDR2 SYDVKM. CDR3 region: CASSSGTSRHTEAFF. CDR3 bases: TGTGCCAGCAGTTCTGGCACCTCAAGGCACACTGAAGCTTTCTTT.

J is TRBJ1-1 and V is TRBV15, with D perhaps matching TRBD1 (5 bases). In germline, CDR1 is LNHNV, CDR2 YYDKDF (reference sequence). This CDR3 spans 16 amino acids. V was cut by 0 bases and J by 2 bases, with 13 bases left in between. CDR3 loop: CATSRDTSGLNTEAFF. In nucleotides, the CDR3 is TGTGCCACCAGCAGAGATACCTCAGGGCTAAACACTGAAGCTTTCTTT.

V gene TRBV5-6 combines with J gene TRBJ2-5, with D maybe TRBD1 (5 bases). This CDR3 contains 12 residues. Germline-derived CDR1 and CDR2 are SGHDT and YYEEEE. The V and J ends lost 5 bases and 5 bases respectively, with 10 bases between them. The CDR3 DNA reads as TGTGCCAGCAGTTCGGACACGGAGACCCAGTACTTC. It encodes CASSSDTETQYF.